Below are 5 T cell receptor beta chains sequenced from a single sample in a study of response to subunit inactivated influenza vaccine. Each CDR3 protein is one row after TCRdb ran MiXCR on the RT-PCR reads. The sample consists of some 500,000 distinct CDR3 sequences, about 15% of them appearing once. Sequenced here: CD4+ T cells sorted from PBMCs, sampled less than 25 months after vaccination. The receptors derive from a man aged 50 to 75 who received an inactivated influenza vaccine.

The genes are TRBV6-5 and TRBJ2-7, with D possibly TRBD2 on 5 matching bases. Germline V lookup: CDR1 MNHEY, CDR2 SVGAGI. This CDR3 has 15 amino acids. The V gene lost 2 bases and the J gene lost 4 bases, with 15 bases spanning the gap. CDR3 DNA sequence: TGTGCCAGCAGTTACGACGCTAGCTCGGCGTACGAGCAGTACTTC. Its protein is CASSYDASSAYEQYF.

There are a few counts of this clonotype. The CDR3 DNA is TGTGCCAGCAGTTTAGAGGCTAGTTGGAGCGAGCAGTACTTC. It translates to CASSLEASWSEQYF. The V call is TRBV12-3 or TRBV12-4, the J call TRBJ2-7, with unresolved D. This CDR3 has 14 residues. V was pared by 1 base and J by 6 bases, with 13 bases between.

The rearrangement links TRBV6-5 to TRBJ1-3; no reliable D call. V lost 8 bases, J lost 3 bases, and 8 bases lay in between. Germline V gene data show CDR1 as MNHEY and CDR2 as SVGAGI. The CDR3 sequence is 12 residues long. The CDR3 loop reads CASATVGNTIYF. CDR3 sequence (DNA): TGTGCCAGCGCCACAGTTGGAAACACCATATATTTT.

The chain carries TRBV4-2 and TRBJ1-1; tentatively, D is TRBD1 (5 bases). Germline V lookup: CDR1 LGHNA, CDR2 YNFKEQ. The V end was cut by 5 bases, the J end by 1 base, with 14 bases between. This CDR3 region has 15 residues. CDR3 coding DNA: TGTGCCAGCAGCGGGGCAGGAGCCAAGAACACTGAAGCTTTCTTT. Its translation: CASSGAGAKNTEAFF.

This clonotype was seen a handful of times. J is TRBJ2-7 and V is TRBV6-1; 10 nucleotides agree with TRBD2. CDR1 is MNHNS, CDR2 SASEGT, per germline. The CDR3 length is 16 residues. J was trimmed by 2 bases and V by 4 bases; bases with no gene match: 8. The CDR3 sequence is CASSGPGLATPYEQYF. Written as DNA, the CDR3 is TGTGCCAGCAGTGGACCGGGACTAGCGACCCCCTACGAGCAGTACTTC.